A single T cell receptor beta chain is shown here with its context. TCRdb's copy holds only in-frame clones and misses some; the assay was immunoSEQ multiplex PCR. Found here are around 2.5 million clones, over 85% of them singletons; the top ten hold around 0.4%. These data originate in a study of shared clonotypes between healthy human individuals. Study details: The plates for each donor numbered three CD4 naive, three CD4 memory, two CD8 naive and one CD8 memory.

Both subsets, CD45RA+ naive and CD45RA-negative memory, were split from the CD4+ cells. The germline gives CDR1 LGHNA, CDR2 YSLEER. CDR3 length: 15 residues. Deletions cut 4 bases from V and 0 bases from J, with 13 bases between. Sequences were obtained from naive CD4+ T cells from PBMCs. Indicated subset: CD45RA+ positively selected. The V and J genes are TRBV4-3 and TRBJ2-7; tentatively, D is TRBD1 or TRBD2 (5 bases each). The receptor comes from a man aged 18-30 years in good health. Some clones in this sample may be carry-over from other donors' samples. DNA for the CDR3: TGCGCCAGCAGCCCCTCGGGACCGACCTCCTACGAGCAGTACTTC. This encodes CASSPSGPTSYEQYF.